The 4 T cell receptor beta chains reported below all come from one sample, sequenced in a study of OX40 agonist ivuxolimab in advanced cancers. Method: immunoSEQ multiplex PCR; TCRdb's copy keeps in-frame clones and lacks some. The table has around 65,000 clones, 60% to 85% seen once. Material: CD4+ or CD8+ T cells sorted from blood, obtained in a trial of the OX40 agonist ivuxolimab. The receptor source for this set is an adult with an advanced solid tumor such as melanoma, head and neck, liver or kidney cancer.

The rearrangement links TRBV27 to TRBJ2-1; 14 bases match TRBD2. V trimming: 1 base; J trimming: 8 bases; junction bases outside the gene matches: 4. Germline V gives CDR1 MNHEY, CDR2 SMNVEV (reference sequence). The CDR3 has 16 amino acids. The CDR3 here is CASSLWGTSGRDEQFF. CDR3 sequence (DNA): TGTGCCAGCAGTTTATGGGGGACTAGCGGGAGAGATGAGCAGTTCTTC.

The V call is TRBV5-1, the J call TRBJ2-5, with no clear D. CDR1 is SGHRS and CDR2 is YFSETQ in the germline V gene. The CDR3 consists of 15 residues. Trimming removed 0 bases at V and 7 bases at J, with 16 bases between. The CDR3 loop reads CASSLARAQTGTQYF. The CDR3 coding sequence is TGCGCCAGCAGCTTGGCCCGGGCACAAACGGGGACCCAGTACTTC.

The chain recombines TRBV10-3 with TRBJ2-2, with D perhaps TRBD1 (5 bases). The CDR3 is 14 residues long. V dropped 10 bases and J dropped 2 bases, with 14 bases sitting between them. Germline CDR1 and CDR2: ENHRY and SYGVKD. The CDR3 loop reads CATNEGANTGELFF. CDR3 in DNA: TGTGCCACAAATGAAGGGGCAAACACCGGGGAGCTGTTTTTT.

The chain employs TRBV5-1 and TRBJ2-7; the D is unclear. V was clipped by 4 bases and J by 5 bases, with 10 bases between them. CDR1 and CDR2 from the germline V gene are SGHRS and YFSETQ. There are 12 residues in the CDR3. The CDR3 bases are TGCGCCAGCAGCCTCACTCGAGACGAGCAGTACTTC. Translation gives CASSLTRDEQYF.